The clone carrying this T cell receptor beta chain has a single count. Its specificity is unknown. The data originate from a study of cytomegalovirus exposure and HLA in healthy donors. Study conclusions and caveats: The authors enumerated some 170 TCR beta chains as linked to cytomegalovirus. According to a subsequent analysis, TCR clusters from the first cohort were inclined to appear together in the 110 or so validation repertoires.

The donors were members of the validation cohort comprising some 120 subjects, separate from the roughly 700-subject first cohort. Assay used: immunoSEQ multiplex PCR; TCRdb lists only in-frame clones, some missing. The repertoire has about 82,000 clones, approximately 95% of them found once; the top ten carry around 0.69%. CDR3 length: 15 residues. Germline V gene lookup returns CDR1 SGHRS and CDR2 YFSETQ. V lost 2 bases and J lost 1; bases outside the gene matches: 5. This receptor was identified in a woman between 18 and 29 years old in good health and CMV-seronegative. The chain carries TRBV5-1 and TRBJ2-5; 7 bases align to TRBD2. Sequenced input: PBMCs. The CDR3 spells CASSFRTRSQETQYF. The CDR3 DNA is TGCGCCAGCAGCTTCCGGACTAGGAGCCAAGAGACCCAGTACTTC.